This TCR beta chain appears in the sequencing data of a study of siplizumab effects on memory and regulatory T cells. General observations from the study: Mappable alloreactive CD4+ clones came from Treg cells less than 70% of the time on average with siplizumab, against about 26% in controls. Naive T cells looked more diverse than memory cells and looked like major alloresponse contributors.

Points on this clone: The antigen is not known.

Assay: immunoSEQ multiplex PCR; the TCRdb copy retains only in-frame clones and omits some. The table has some 100,000 clones, just over 90% seen once. The TCR sequence derives from a human donor in good health. The sequenced sample was non-Treg CD4+ T cells sorted from blood.

The CDR3 spells CASSGLVYEQYF. CDR3 in DNA: TGTGCCAGCTCGGGACTAGTCTACGAGCAGTACTTC. The chain links TRBV28 to TRBJ2-7; 8 nucleotides agree with TRBD2. The CDR3 runs to 12 residues. Germline V gives CDR1 MDHEN, CDR2 SYDVKM. Trimming cost V 8 bases and J 3 bases; bases outside gene matches: 3.